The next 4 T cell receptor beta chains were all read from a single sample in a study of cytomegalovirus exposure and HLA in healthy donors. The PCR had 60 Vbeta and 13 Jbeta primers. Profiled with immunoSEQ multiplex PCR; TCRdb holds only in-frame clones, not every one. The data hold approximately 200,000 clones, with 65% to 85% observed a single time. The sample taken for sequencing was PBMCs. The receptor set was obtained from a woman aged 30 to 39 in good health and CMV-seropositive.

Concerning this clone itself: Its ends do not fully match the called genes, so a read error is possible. Here the CDR3 reads CASSPRQTNNYGYPF. The DNA of the CDR3 is TGCGCCAGCAGCCCACGACAGACCAATAACTATGGCTACCCCTTC. The chain uses TRBV5-1 and TRBJ1-2, with D maybe TRBD1 (5 bases). CDR3 length: 15 amino acids. Germline CDR1 SGHRS, CDR2 YFSETQ.

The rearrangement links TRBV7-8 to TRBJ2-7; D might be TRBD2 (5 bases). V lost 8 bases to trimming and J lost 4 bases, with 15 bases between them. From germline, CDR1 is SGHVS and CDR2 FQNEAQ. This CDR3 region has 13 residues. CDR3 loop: CASPYSETYEQYF. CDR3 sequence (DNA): TGTGCCAGCCCATATAGCGAGACGTACGAGCAGTACTTC.

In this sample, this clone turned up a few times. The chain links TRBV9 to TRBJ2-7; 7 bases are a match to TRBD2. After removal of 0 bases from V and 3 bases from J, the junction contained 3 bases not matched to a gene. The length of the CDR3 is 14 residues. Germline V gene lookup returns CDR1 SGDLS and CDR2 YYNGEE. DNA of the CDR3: TGTGCCAGCAGCGTAGGGGAGGGTTTCTACGAGCAGTACTTC. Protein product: CASSVGEGFYEQYF.

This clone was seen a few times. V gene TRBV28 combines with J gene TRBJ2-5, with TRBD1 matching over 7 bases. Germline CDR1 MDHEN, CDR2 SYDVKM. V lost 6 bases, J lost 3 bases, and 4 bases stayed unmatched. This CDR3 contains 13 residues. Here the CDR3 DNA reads TGTGCCAGCAGCGGGACAGCAAAAGAGACCCAGTACTTC. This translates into CASSGTAKETQYF.